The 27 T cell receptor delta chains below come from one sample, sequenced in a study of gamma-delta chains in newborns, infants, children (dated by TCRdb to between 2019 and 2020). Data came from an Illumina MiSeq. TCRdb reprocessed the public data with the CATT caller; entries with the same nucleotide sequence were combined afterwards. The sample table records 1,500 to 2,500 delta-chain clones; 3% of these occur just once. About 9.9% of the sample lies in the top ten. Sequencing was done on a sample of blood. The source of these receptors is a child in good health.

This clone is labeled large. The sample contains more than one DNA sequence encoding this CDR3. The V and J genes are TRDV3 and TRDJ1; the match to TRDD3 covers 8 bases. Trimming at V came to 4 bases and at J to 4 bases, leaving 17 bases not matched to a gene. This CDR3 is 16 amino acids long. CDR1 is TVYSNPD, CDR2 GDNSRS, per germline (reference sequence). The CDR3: CASSRGSGDTLDKLIF. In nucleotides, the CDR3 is TGTGCCTCCAGCCGAGGGTCCGGGGATACCCTCGATAAACTCATCTTT.

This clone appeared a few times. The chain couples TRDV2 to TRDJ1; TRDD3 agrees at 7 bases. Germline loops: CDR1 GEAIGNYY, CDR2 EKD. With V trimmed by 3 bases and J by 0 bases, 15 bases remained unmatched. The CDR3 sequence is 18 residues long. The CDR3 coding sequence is TGTGCCTGTGACCCCTTGGCCGCATGGGATACAGACACCGATAAACTCATCTTT. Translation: CACDPLAAWDTDTDKLIF.

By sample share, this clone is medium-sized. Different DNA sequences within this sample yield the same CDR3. The CDR3, as DNA: TGTGCCTGTGACAACTTAAGTACTGGGGGAAAAACCGATAAACTCATCTTT. It translates to CACDNLSTGGKTDKLIF. The chain links TRDV2 to TRDJ1; 9 positions agree with TRDD3. V lost 2 bases, J lost 2 bases, and 11 bases stayed unmatched. CDR1 is GEAIGNYY and CDR2 is EKD in the germline V gene. There are 17 residues in the CDR3.

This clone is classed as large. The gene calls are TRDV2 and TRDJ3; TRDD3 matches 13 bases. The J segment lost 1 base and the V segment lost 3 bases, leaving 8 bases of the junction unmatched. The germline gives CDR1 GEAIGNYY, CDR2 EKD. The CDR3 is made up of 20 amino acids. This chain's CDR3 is CACDSLGDTPDSWDTRQMFF. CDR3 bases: TGTGCCTGTGACTCACTGGGGGATACGCCTGATTCCTGGGACACCCGACAGATGTTTTTC.

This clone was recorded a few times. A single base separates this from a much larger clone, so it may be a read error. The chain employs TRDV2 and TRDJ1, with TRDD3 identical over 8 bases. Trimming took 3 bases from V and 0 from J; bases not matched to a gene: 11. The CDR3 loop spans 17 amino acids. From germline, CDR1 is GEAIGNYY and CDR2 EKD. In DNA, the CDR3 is TGTGCCTGTGACCCACTGGGGGCCCCTCAGTACACCGATAAACTCATCTTT. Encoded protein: CACDPLGAPQYTDKLIF.

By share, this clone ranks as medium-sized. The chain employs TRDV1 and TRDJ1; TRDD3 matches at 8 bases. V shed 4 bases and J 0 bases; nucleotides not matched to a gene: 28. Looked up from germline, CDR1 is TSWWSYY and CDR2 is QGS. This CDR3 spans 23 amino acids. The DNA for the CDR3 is TGTGCTCTTGGGGGTTATTCTCCTAACGCCTTCACTACTGGGGGTCGATACACCGATAAACTCATCTTT. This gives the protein CALGGYSPNAFTTGGRYTDKLIF.

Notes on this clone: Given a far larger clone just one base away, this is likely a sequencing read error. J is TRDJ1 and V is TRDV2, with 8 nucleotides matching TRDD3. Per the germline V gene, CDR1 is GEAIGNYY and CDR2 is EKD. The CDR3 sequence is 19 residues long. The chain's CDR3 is CAGDTVGMGDFKLADKLIF. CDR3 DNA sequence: TGTGCCGGTGACACCGTCGGGATGGGGGATTTCAAGTTGGCCGATAAACTCATCTTT.

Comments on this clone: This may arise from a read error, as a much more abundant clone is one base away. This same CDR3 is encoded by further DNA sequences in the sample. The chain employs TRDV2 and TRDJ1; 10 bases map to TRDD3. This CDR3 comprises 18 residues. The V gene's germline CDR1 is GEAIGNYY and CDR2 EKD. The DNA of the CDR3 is TGCGCCTGTGACGGATTGACCTTGGGGGATACAGGCACCGATAAACTCATCTTT. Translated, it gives CACDGLTLGDTGTDKLIF.

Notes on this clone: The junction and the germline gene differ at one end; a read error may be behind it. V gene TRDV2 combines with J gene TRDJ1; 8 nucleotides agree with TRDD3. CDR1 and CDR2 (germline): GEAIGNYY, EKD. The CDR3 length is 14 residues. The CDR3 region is CACDAVLGDPKPIF. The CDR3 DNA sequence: TGTGCCTGTGACGCGGTGCTGGGGGACCCAAAACCCATCTTT.

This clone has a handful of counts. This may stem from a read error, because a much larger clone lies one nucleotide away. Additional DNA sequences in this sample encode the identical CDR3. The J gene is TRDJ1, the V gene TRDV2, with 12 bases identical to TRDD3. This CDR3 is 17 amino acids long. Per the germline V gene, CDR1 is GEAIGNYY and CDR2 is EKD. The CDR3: CACDTLFTGGYTDKLIF. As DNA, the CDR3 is TGCGCCTGTGACACCCTTTTTACTGGGGGATACACGGATAAACTCATCTTT.

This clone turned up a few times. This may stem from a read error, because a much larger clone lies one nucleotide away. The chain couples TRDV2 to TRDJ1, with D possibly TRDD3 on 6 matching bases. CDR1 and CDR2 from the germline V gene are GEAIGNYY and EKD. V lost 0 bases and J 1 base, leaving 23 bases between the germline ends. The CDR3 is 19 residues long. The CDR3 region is CACDTLMGGTRFATDKLIF. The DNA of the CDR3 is TGTGCCTGTGACACCTTAATGGGGGGTACGCGATTTGCCACCGATAAACTCATCTTT.

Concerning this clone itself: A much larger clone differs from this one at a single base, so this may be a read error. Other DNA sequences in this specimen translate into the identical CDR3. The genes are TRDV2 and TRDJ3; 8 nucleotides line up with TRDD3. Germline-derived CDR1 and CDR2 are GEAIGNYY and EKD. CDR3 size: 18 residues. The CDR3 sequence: CACDTAGGPTWDTRQMFF. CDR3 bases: TGTGCCTGCGACACTGCTGGGGGACCCACCTGGGACACCCGACAGATGTTTTTC.

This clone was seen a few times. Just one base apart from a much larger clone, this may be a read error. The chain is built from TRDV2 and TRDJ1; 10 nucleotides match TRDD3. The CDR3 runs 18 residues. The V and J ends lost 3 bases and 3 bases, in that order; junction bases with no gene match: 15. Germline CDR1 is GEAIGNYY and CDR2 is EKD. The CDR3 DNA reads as TGTGCCTGTGACGGATTGACCTTGGGGGATACAGGCGCCGATAAACTCATCTTT. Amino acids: CACDGLTLGDTGADKLIF.

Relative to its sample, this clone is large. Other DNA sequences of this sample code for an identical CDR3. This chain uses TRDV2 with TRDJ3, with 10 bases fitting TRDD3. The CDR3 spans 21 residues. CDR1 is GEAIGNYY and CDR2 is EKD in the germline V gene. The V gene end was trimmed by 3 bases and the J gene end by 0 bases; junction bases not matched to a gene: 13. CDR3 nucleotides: TGTGCCTGTGACTCTGCGGGGACTGGGGGATCAAGCTCCTGGGACACCCGACAGATGTTTTTC. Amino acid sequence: CACDSAGTGGSSSWDTRQMFF.

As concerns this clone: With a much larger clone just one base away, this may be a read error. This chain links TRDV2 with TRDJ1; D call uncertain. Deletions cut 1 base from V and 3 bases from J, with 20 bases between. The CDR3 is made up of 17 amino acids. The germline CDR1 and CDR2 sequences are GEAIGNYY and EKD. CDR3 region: CACDTLDGAPRADKLIF. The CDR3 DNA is TGTGCCTGTGACACTTTAGACGGGGCCCCTAGGGCCGATAAACTCATCTTT.

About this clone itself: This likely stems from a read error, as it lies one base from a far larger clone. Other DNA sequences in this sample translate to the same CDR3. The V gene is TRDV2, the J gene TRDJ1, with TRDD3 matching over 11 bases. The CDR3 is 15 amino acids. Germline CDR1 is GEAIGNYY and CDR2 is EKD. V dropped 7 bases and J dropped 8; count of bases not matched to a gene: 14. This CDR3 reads CACDLIGGGYAKLIF. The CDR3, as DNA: TGTGCCTGCGACCTTATTGGTGGGGGATACGCGAAACTCATCTTT.

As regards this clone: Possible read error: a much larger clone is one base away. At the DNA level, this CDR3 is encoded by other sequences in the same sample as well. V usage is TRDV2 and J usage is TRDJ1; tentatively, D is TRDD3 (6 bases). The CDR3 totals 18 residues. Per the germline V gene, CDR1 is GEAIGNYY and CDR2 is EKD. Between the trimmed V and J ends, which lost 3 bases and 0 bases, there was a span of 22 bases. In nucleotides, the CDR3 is TGTGCCTGTGACGGGGTTGGATTACTGGGAGCGGACACCGATAAACTCATCTTT. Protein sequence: CACDGVGLLGADTDKLIF.

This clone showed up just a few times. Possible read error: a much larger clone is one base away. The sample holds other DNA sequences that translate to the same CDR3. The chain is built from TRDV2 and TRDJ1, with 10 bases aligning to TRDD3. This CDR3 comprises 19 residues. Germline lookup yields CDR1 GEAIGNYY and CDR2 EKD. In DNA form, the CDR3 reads TGTGCCTGTGACACCGTTACCTTGGGGGATACCAGCTCATCCGATAAACTCATCTTC. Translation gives CACDTVTLGDTSSSDKLIF.

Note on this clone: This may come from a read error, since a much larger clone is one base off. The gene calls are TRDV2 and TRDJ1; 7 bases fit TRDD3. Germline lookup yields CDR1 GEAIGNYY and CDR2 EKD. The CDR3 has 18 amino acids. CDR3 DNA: TGTGCCTGTTACACCGTAAGTACTGGGGACCTCTGGAGCGATAAACTCATCTTT. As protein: CACYTVSTGDLWSDKLIF.

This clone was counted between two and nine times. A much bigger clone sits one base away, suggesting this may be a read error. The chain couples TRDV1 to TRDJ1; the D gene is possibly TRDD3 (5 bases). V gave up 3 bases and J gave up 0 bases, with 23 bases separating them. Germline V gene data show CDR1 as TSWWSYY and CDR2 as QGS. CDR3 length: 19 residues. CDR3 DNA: TGTGCTCTTGGGGAGTCGAGCGGGGGCCCCCGGTTCTACACCGATAAACTCATCTTT. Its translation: CALGESSGGPRFYTDKLIF.

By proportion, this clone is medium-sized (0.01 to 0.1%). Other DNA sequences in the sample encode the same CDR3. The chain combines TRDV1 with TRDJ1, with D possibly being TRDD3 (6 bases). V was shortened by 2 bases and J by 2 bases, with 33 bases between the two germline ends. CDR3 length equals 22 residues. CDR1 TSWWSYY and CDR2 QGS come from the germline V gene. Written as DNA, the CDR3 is TGTGCTCTTGGGGAATCTAGACGTTCTGAGCTGGGGCAATATCAGACGACCGATAAACTCATCTTT. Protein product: CALGESRRSELGQYQTTDKLIF.

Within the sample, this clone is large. The CDR3, as DNA: TGTGCCTGTGACCGTCTACTGGGGGATACCAACCCTCTTAAGTACACCGATAAACTCATCTTT. Translating gives CACDRLLGDTNPLKYTDKLIF. This chain uses TRDV2 with TRDJ1, with 12 bases aligning to TRDD3. CDR1 is GEAIGNYY, CDR2 EKD, per germline. Trimming removed 3 bases from V and 0 bases from J; junction bases left unmatched: 19. This CDR3 spans 21 amino acids.

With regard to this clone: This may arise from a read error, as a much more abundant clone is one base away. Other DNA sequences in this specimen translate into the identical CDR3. CDR3 DNA sequence: TGCGCAGGAGGGACCTTCGGGGACACCGATAAACTCATCTTT. It translates to CAGGTFGDTDKLIF. This chain uses TRAV29/DV5 with TRDJ1, with D perhaps matching TRDD2 (5 bases). The CDR3 consists of 14 residues. In germline, CDR1 is NSMFDY, CDR2 ISSIKDK.

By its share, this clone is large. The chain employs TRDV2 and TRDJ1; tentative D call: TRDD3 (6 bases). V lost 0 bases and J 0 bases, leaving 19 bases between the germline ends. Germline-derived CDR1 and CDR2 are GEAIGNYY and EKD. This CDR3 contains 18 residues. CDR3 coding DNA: TGTGCCTGTGACACCGTGGCCGGGGGAGATCATTACACCGATAAACTCATCTTT. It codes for CACDTVAGGDHYTDKLIF.

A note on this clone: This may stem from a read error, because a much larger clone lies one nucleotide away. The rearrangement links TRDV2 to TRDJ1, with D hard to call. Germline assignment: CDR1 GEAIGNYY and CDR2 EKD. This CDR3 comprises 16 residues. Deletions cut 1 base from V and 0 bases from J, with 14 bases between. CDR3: CACDTVGRPYTDKLIF. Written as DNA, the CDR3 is TGTGCCTGTGACACGGTAGGGCGGCCCTACACCGATAAACTCATCTTT.

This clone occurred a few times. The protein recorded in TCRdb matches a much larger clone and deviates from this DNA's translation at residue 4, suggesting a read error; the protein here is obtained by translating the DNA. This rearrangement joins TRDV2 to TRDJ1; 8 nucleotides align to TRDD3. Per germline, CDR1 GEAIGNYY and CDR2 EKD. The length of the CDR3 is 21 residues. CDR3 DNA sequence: TGTGCCTGTGGCACCCTCCTTGGTCCTACTGGGGGCTCCTATACCACCGATAAACTCATCTTT. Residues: CACGTLLGPTGGSYTTDKLIF.

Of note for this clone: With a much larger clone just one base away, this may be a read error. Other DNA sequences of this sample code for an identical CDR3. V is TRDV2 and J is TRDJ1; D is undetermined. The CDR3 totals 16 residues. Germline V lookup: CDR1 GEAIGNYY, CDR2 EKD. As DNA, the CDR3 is TGTGCCTGTGACACCGTAGGGGCCAGTAGCACCGACAAACTCATCTTT. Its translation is CACDTVGASSTDKLIF.